Listed below are T cell receptor beta chains from one sample, sequenced in a study of blood T cell repertoires in COVID-19. The protocol was immunoSEQ multiplex PCR, while the TCRdb copy is restricted to in-frame clones and leaves out a portion. The sample yields roughly 57,000 clones, 75% to 95% seen once. Material: peripheral blood. The receptors here all came from a man older than 75 with acute or convalescent COVID-19. Both conserved end residues are part of each CDR3.

V gene,J gene,CDR3 protein
TRBV19,TRBJ1-5,CASSIDREQPQHF
TRBV18,TRBJ2-5,CASSPSGGARETQYF
TRBV28,TRBJ1-6,CASSLIRGVSPLHF
TRBV7-2,TRBJ2-5,CASSLALGAGGLKETQYF
TRBV11-1,TRBJ2-5,CASSLATSGGETQYF
TRBV28,TRBJ1-2,CASSPSRTGGSYGYTF
TRBV18,TRBJ2-7,CASSPKGHQDEQYF
TRBV7-9,TRBJ2-1,CASSPGQGYEQFF
TRBV5-1,TRBJ1-4,CASSSGTGQGSLFF
TRBV6-1,TRBJ1-1,CASSEQGREGEAFF
TRBV5-1,TRBJ1-1,CASSLGTANTEAFF
TRBV9,TRBJ1-1,CASSPISGTGFITEAFF
TRBV5-1,TRBJ2-7,CASSLTTPGDRSSYEQYF
TRBV30,TRBJ1-2,CAWSVLGQGYGYTF
TRBV11-2,TRBJ2-7,CASSTYRQKAYEQYF
TRBV9,TRBJ1-3,CASSVYGQLPSGNTIYF
TRBV5-1,TRBJ1-2,CASSSSQGSYGYTF
TRBV21-1,TRBJ2-3,CASSKGTSDTQYF
TRBV5-1,TRBJ2-2,CASSLPSRQGGVKGELFF
TRBV7-2,TRBJ2-7,CASSFGGQGAYEQYF
TRBV19,TRBJ1-2,CASSRSPTGGGGYTF
TRBV11-3,TRBJ2-1,CASSLGLAGGPNEQFF
TRBV30,TRBJ2-3,CASTGTSGGRTDTQYF
TRBV13,TRBJ2-2,CASTTQNGAGELFF
TRBV5-5,TRBJ1-1,CASSLSAGMNTEAFF
TRBV2,TRBJ2-7,CASIEGPPLSGGYEQYF